This T cell receptor beta chain derives from a study of T cells after posttransplantation cyclophosphamide listed by TCRdb under 2016. General notes on the study: Using TRB sequencing, the study followed how the T cell repertoire rebuilt after myeloablative bone marrow transplantation with posttransplantation cyclophosphamide given as GVHD prophylaxis. Samples from roughly 35 PTCy-treated patients, along with samples from about 16 of their related bone marrow donors, underwent antigen receptor sequencing. Blood from all 35 or so PTCy patients with 1-year posttransplant specimens was subjected to TRB sequencing. Up to 3 additional blood samples from 2 to 5.2 years after transplant were also TRB-sequenced in 3 patients, as was pretransplant blood from a handful of patients. TRA and TRB clonality were tightly correlated in roughly ten samples, so subsequent TCR analyses focused on TRB only. Public TRB sequences were queried against a database of over 3,500 sequences associated with responses to pathogens, tumor antigens, self-antigens and alloantigens. On the study overall, not on this receptor specifically: Across 45 patients, recipient CMV seropositivity and CMV reactivation were highly associated with TRB clonality; PTCy diversity was similar to CNI/methotrexate controls. At 1-2 months, donor-recipient similarity was low but rose over the first year, and the later blood repertoires were often dominated by donor CD8+ memory clones. The TRB repertoires of T cells infiltrating skin or GI tract showed only limited overlap with the TRB repertoires of T cells in blood.

The treatment or condition label on this specimen signifies: high-dose cyclophosphamide on days +3 and +4 as single-agent GVHD prophylaxis. Busulfan and fludarabine conditioning, a related or unrelated marrow graft, and cyclophosphamide on days +3 and +4 were given to PTCy patients. PTCy-treated patients came from a prospective multi-institutional clinical trial. Mononuclear cells from peripheral blood and bone marrow were separated by Ficoll-Hypaque density centrifugation and then cryopreserved. V is shortened by 1 base, J by 3 bases, and the region joining them spans 21 bases. According to the germline V gene (reference sequence), CDR1 reads GTSNPN and CDR2 reads SVGIG. The CDR3 measures 17 amino acids from cysteine to phenylalanine. The only DNA kept is the CDR3, 51 bases in frame from the first base. TRB sequencing used genomic DNA with the immunoSEQ assay at survey resolution or the hsTCRB kit. The authors' analysis ran thus. The immunoSEQ software was used for initial read processing, and the LymphoSeq R package was used for repertoire analyses. Clonality was computed as 1 minus normalized Shannon entropy, and a Gini coefficient was also calculated for each TRB dataset. Phenotypes of unsorted samples were inferred by mapping TRB sequences from sorted subsets of the recipient or donor onto unsorted samples of the same recipient. Entries here come from immuneACCESS through TCRdb and include only in-frame sequences with V and J called. Some clones fail to appear in such tables; in the studies checked, an unresolved V gene covers under half of the shortfall, and the cause of the remainder is unknown. V and J calls and clone size are as listed in that table; D and trimming were resolved from the DNA. The sample includes around 40,000 clones, with about nine tenths observed a single time. Together, the top ten hold 2% to 2.5% of the sample.

Worth noting for this clone: Its antigen is unknown. No quality values exist for individual bases; no much larger clone is one base distant.

The material sequenced was PBMCs, taken 55 to 70 days after allogeneic stem cell transplant with posttransplant cyclophosphamide. The receptor's source is a male patient between 60 and 69 years old who received an allogeneic stem cell transplant from a related donor and was CMV-positive. Some T cells may have been brought in with the graft after a transplant. This chain joins TRBV30 to TRBJ1-1; D gene: possibly TRBD1, on 6 matching bases. For the CDR3, the sequence is CAWSATRTGWLDTEAFF. The nucleotides read TGTGCCTGGAGTGCCACTCGTACAGGGTGGTTGGACACTGAAGCTTTCTTT.